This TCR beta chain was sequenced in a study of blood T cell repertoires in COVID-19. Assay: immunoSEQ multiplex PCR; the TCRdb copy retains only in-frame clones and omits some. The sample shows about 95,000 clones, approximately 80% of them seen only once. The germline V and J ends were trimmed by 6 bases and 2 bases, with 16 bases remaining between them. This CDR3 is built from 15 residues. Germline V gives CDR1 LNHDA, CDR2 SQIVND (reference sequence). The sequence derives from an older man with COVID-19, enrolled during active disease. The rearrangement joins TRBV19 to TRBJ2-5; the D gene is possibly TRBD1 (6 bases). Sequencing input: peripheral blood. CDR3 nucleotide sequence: TGTGCCAGTAGGGGTGGACAGTACTTTCAAGAGACCCAGTACTTC. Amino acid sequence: CASRGGQYFQETQYF.